This passage covers 13 T cell receptor beta chains from one sample sequenced in a study of response to subunit inactivated influenza vaccine. TCRdb passed the RT-PCR reads through MiXCR, listing each CDR3 protein once. Altogether hundreds of thousands of distinct CDR3 sequences are present, about 25% being singletons, with the ten largest covering 1.9%. The sample consisted of CD4+ T cells sorted from PBMCs, taken around 5 days after vaccination. These receptors all come from a man in his fifties who received an inactivated influenza vaccine.

This clonotype was picked up many times. The V call is TRBV7-2, the J call TRBJ2-4, with D possibly TRBD2 on 5 matching bases. The V gene lost 1 base and the J gene lost 1 base, with 14 bases spanning the gap. The length of the CDR3 is 17 residues. CDR1 is SGHTA, CDR2 FQGNSA, per germline. The CDR3 reads CASSLGTLSWAKNIQYF. The CDR3 nucleotides read TGTGCCAGCAGCTTAGGGACTCTCTCTTGGGCCAAAAACATTCAGTACTTC.

The genes are TRBV28 and TRBJ2-1; 7 bases are shared with TRBD2. The V segment lost 7 bases and the J segment 3 bases; nucleotides outside the gene matches: 6. Germline V gene data show CDR1 as MDHEN and CDR2 as SYDVKM. CDR3 size: 14 residues. DNA of the CDR3: TGTGCCAGCACGGCGGCGGGGGTCTACAATGAGCAGTTCTTC. Its translation: CASTAAGVYNEQFF.

This clonotype was detected only a few times. The J gene is TRBJ1-4, the V gene TRBV7-9, with TRBD1 as a possible D gene (6 bases). Trimming removed 5 bases at V and 5 bases at J, with 15 bases between. In germline, CDR1 is SEHNR, CDR2 FQNEAQ (reference sequence). There are 15 residues in the CDR3. The chain's CDR3 is CASSAADSKNEKLFF. The DNA for the CDR3 is TGTGCCAGCAGCGCGGCGGACAGCAAGAATGAAAAACTGTTTTTT.

In this sample, this clonotype turned up a few times. The chain joins TRBV9 to TRBJ1-3; perhaps TRBD1 as D (6 bases). The CDR3 runs 14 residues. Trimming left V 3 bases short and J 2 bases short, with 9 bases between. CDR1 SGDLS and CDR2 YYNGEE come from the germline V gene. The CDR3 DNA sequence: TGTGCCAGCAGCGGGGCAGGGGCTGGAAACACCATATATTTT. Protein product: CASSGAGAGNTIYF.

In this sample, this clonotype turned up a few times. This rearrangement joins TRBV7-8 to TRBJ1-2; D is unclear. CDR1 and CDR2 from the germline V gene are SGHVS and FQNEAQ. This CDR3 is 13 amino acids long. V dropped 1 base and J dropped 6 bases, with 9 bases sitting between them. CDR3 region: CASSLGVRDGYTF. CDR3 DNA: TGTGCCAGCAGCTTAGGGGTTAGGGATGGCTACACCTTC. The whole variable domain, remainder taken from reference TRBV7-8 and TRBJ1-2, is GAGVSQSPRYKVAKRGQDVALRCDPISGHVSLFWYQQALGQGPEFLTYFQNEAQLDKSGLPSDRFFAERPEGSVSTLKIQRTQQEDSAVYLCASSLGVRDGYTFGSGTRLTVV.

This clonotype turned up a few times. The chain joins TRBV29-1 to TRBJ2-3; 7 bases agree with TRBD2. Looked up from germline, CDR1 is SQVTM and CDR2 is ANQGSEA. The CDR3 covers 14 residues. V lost 3 bases to trimming and J lost 6 bases; unmatched junction nucleotides: 9. CDR3 region: CSVEGRRGGDTQYF. The CDR3 region has the DNA TGCAGCGTTGAGGGACGTAGGGGAGGGGATACGCAGTATTTT.

V gene TRBV11-2 combines with J gene TRBJ2-6; D not certain. Trimming cost V 5 bases and J 1 base, with 18 bases left between them. In germline, CDR1 is SGHAT, CDR2 FQNNGV. The CDR3 spans 18 residues. CDR3 residues: CASSPRPSIISGANVLTF. The CDR3 bases are TGTGCCAGCAGCCCCCGACCGTCTATAATATCTGGGGCCAACGTCCTGACTTTC.

This clonotype was detected many times. The chain employs TRBV7-9 and TRBJ2-7; D is tentatively TRBD1 or TRBD2 (5 bases each). V lost 2 bases, J lost 5 bases, and 7 bases lay in between. The CDR3 consists of 12 residues. Germline V gene sequence: CDR1 SEHNR, CDR2 FQNEAQ (reference sequence). The CDR3 spells CASSLMGDEQYF. The CDR3 bases are TGTGCCAGCAGCTTAATGGGGGACGAGCAGTACTTC.

The chain employs TRBV20-1 and TRBJ2-1; D remains unclear. V lost 7 bases and J 5 bases, leaving 12 bases between the germline ends. CDR1 is DFQATT and CDR2 is SNEGSKA in the germline V gene (reference sequence). This CDR3 spans 12 amino acids. CDR3 sequence: CSVPPPDNEQFF. CDR3 in DNA: TGCAGTGTCCCTCCCCCGGACAATGAGCAGTTCTTC.

In its sample, this clonotype was seen a few times. It may be a read error: a sequence one base away is much more abundant. Because the CDR3 is missing its conserved closing phenylalanine or tryptophan, this is likely a read error. The rearrangement joins TRBV11-2 to TRBJ2-5; TRBD2 aligns across 9 bases. Trimming cost V 5 bases and J 5 bases; bases outside gene matches: 9. CDR3 length equals 15 residues. Germline V gene lookup returns CDR1 SGHAT and CDR2 FQNNGV. This CDR3 is CASSGKAGGPETQYI. The CDR3 region has the DNA TGTGCCAGCAGCGGAAAGGCGGGAGGGCCTGAGACCCAGTACATC.

This chain connects TRBV5-1 to TRBJ1-1; weak D call: TRBD1 (6 bases). Deletions cut 4 bases from V and 4 bases from J, with 14 bases between. The CDR3 spans 14 residues. Germline lookup yields CDR1 SGHRS and CDR2 YFSETQ. The CDR3 region is CASSIQGKGTEAFF. DNA for the CDR3: TGCGCCAGCAGCATACAGGGAAAAGGCACTGAAGCTTTCTTT.

The chain links TRBV4-2 to TRBJ2-5, with a weak D call TRBD1 (5 bases). This CDR3 comprises 15 residues. V lost 2 bases, J lost 2 bases, and 12 bases lay in between. Germline-derived CDR1 and CDR2 are LGHNA and YNFKEQ. CDR3 nucleotide sequence: TGTGCCAGCAGCCAATTCGACAGACCGCAAGAGACCCAGTACTTC. This translates into CASSQFDRPQETQYF.

This clonotype was seen only a few times. The CDR3 loop reads CASMLGQGTTGELFF. The CDR3 DNA reads as TGTGCCAGCATGTTGGGACAGGGAACCACCGGGGAGCTGTTTTTT. The J gene is TRBJ2-2, the V gene TRBV9, with 9 bases fitting TRBD1. CDR3 size: 15 residues. The germline gives CDR1 SGDLS, CDR2 YYNGEE. The J segment lost 4 bases and the V segment lost 6 bases, leaving 7 bases of the junction unmatched.